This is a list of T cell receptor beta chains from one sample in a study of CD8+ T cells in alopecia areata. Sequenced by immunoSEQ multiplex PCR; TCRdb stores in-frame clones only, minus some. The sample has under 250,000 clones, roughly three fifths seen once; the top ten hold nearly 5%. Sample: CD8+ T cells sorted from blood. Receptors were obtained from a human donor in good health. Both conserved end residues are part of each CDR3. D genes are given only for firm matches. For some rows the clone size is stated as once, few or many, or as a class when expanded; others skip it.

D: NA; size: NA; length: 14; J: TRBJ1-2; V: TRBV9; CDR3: CASSVGTYNYGYTF; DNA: TGTGCCAGCAGCGTAGGGACTTATAACTATGGCTACACCTTC
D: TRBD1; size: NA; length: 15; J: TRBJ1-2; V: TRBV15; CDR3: CATSGPGTGNYGYTF; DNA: TGTGCCACCAGCGGACCCGGGACAGGGAACTATGGCTACACCTTC
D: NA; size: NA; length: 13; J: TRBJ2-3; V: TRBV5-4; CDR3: CASSARQADTQYF; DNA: TGTGCCAGCAGCGCCAGACAGGCAGATACGCAGTATTTT
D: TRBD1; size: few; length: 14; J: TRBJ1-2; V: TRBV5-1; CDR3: CASSWTGGNYGYTF; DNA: TGCGCCAGCAGCTGGACAGGGGGGAACTATGGCTACACCTTC
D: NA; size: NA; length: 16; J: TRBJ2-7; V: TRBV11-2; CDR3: CASSLGGGTPSYEQYF; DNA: TGTGCCAGCAGCTTAGGTGGGGGGACGCCTTCCTACGAGCAGTACTTC
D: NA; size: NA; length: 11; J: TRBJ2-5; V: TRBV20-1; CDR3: CSASERETQYF; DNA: TGCAGTGCTAGTGAAAGGGAGACCCAGTACTTC
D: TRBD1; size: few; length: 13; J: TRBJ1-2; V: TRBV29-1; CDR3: CSVSTGSNYGYTF; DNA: TGCAGCGTTTCGACAGGGTCTAACTATGGCTACACCTTC
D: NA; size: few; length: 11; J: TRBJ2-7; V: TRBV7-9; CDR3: CASSLQGDVNF; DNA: TGTGCCAGCAGCTTACAGGGTGATGTCAACTTC
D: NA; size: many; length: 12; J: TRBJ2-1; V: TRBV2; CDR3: CAGERGRDEQFF; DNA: TGTGCCGGCGAGAGAGGTCGCGATGAGCAGTTCTTC
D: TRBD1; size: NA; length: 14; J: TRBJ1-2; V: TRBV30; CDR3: CAWSPGQGLRGYTF; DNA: TGTGCCTGGAGTCCGGGACAGGGGTTGAGGGGCTACACCTTC
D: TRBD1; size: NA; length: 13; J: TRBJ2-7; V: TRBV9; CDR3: CASSGDRGREQYF; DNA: TGTGCCAGCAGCGGAGACAGGGGAAGGGAGCAGTACTTC
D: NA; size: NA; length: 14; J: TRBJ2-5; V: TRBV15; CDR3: CATSTTISLETQYF; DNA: TGTGCCACCAGCACCACTATCAGTTTGGAGACCCAGTACTTC
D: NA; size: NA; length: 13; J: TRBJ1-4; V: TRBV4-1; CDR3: CASSWVLDEKLFF; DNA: TGCGCCAGCAGTTGGGTGTTGGATGAAAAACTGTTTTTT
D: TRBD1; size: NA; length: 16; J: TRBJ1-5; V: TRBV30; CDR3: CAWRPEGGAGNQPQHF; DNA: TGTGCCTGGAGACCCGAAGGGGGCGCGGGCAATCAGCCCCAGCATTTT
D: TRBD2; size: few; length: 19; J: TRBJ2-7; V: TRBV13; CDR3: CASSSTVGRVAVASYEQYF; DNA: TGTGCCAGCAGCTCAACCGTGGGGAGGGTGGCAGTCGCATCCTACGAGCAGTACTTC
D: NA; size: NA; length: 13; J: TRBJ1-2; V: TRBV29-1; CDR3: CSVFRQAVEGYTF; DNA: TGCAGCGTTTTTCGACAGGCCGTTGAAGGCTACACCTTC
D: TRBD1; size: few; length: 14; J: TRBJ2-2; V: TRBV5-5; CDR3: CASSSIQGAGELFF; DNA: TGTGCCAGCAGTTCGATCCAGGGGGCCGGGGAGCTGTTTTTT
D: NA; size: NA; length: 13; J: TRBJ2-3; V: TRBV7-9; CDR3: CASSFLGLDTQYF; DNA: TGTGCCAGCAGCTTCTTAGGCTTAGATACGCAGTATTTT
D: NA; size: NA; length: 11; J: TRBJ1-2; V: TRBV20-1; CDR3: CSADNLGGYTF; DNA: TGCAGTGCTGATAACCTGGGGGGCTACACCTTC
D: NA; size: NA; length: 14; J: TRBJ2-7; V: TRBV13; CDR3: CASSLGRRWDEQYF; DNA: TGTGCCAGCAGCTTAGGTCGCAGGTGGGACGAGCAGTACTTC
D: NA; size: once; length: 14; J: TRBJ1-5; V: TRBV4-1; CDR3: CASSPGAGHQPQHF; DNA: TGCGCCAGCAGCCCCGGAGCCGGCCATCAGCCCCAGCATTTT
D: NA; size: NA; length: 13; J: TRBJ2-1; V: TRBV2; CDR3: CASSEAWTSEQFF; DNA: TGTGCCAGCAGTGAAGCCTGGACGTCCGAGCAGTTCTTC
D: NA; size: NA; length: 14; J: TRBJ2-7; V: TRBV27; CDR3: CASALGRNSYEQYF; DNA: TGTGCCAGCGCACTCGGCCGAAACTCCTACGAGCAGTACTTC
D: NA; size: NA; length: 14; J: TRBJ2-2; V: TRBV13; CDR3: CASSLSPPPGELFF; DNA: TGTGCCAGCAGCTTATCGCCCCCCCCCGGGGAGCTGTTTTTT
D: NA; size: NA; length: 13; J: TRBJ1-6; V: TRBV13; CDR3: CASSRYKNSPLHF; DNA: TGTGCCAGCAGCCGATACAAGAATTCACCCCTCCACTTT
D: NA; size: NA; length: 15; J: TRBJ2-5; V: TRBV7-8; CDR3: CASSHSAITGETQYF; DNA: TGTGCCAGCAGCCATTCGGCCATTACGGGAGAGACCCAGTACTTC
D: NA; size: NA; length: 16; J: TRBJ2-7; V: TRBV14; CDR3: CASSPPASATIYEQYF; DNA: TGTGCCAGCAGCCCGCCCGCTAGCGCTACAATCTACGAGCAGTACTTC
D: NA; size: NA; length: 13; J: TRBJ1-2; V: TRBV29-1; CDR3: CSGLQGSPYGYTF; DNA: TGCAGCGGCTTACAGGGATCCCCCTATGGCTACACCTTC
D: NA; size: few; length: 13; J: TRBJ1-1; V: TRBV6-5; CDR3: CASSYSLSTEAFF; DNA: TGTGCCAGCAGTTACTCGTTGAGCACTGAAGCTTTCTTT
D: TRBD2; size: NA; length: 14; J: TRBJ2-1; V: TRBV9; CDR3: CASSGTSGGGEQFF; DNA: TGTGCCAGCAGCGGGACTAGCGGGGGAGGTGAGCAGTTCTTC
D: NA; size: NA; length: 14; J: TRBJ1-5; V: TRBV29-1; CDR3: CSVQLGGHNQPQHF; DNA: TGCAGCGTTCAGTTGGGGGGTCACAATCAGCCCCAGCATTTT
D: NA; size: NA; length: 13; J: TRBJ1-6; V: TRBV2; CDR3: CASSEYVGSPLHF; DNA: TGTGCCAGCAGTGAATACGTGGGTTCACCCCTCCACTTT
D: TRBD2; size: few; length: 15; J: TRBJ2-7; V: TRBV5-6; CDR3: CASTPGLAGSHEQYF; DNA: TGTGCCAGCACCCCAGGACTAGCGGGGTCCCACGAGCAGTACTTC
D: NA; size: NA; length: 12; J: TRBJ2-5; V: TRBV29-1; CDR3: CSADSNLETQYF; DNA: TGCAGCGCGGACAGCAACCTAGAGACCCAGTACTTC
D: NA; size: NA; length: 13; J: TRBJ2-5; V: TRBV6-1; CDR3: CASNGANPRQNYF; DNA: TGTGCCAGCAACGGGGCTAATCCGAGACAAAACTACTTC
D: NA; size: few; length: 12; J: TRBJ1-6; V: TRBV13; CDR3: CASMLRNSPLHF; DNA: TGTGCCAGCATGCTCAGGAATTCACCCCTCCACTTT
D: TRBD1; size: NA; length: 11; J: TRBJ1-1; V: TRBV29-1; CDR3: CSVEYTGASFF; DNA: TGCAGCGTTGAATACACAGGGGCTTCTTTCTTT
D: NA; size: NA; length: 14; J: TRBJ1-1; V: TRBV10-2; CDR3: CASSKGLQNTEAFF; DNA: TGCGCCAGCAGTAAGGGACTCCAGAACACTGAAGCTTTCTTT
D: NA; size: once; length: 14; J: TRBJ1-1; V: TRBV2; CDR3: CASSEVTVNTEAFF; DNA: TGTGCCAGCAGTGAAGTGACGGTGAACACTGAAGCTTTCTTT
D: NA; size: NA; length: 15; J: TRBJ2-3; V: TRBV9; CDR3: CASSVGGAGTDTQYF; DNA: TGTGCCAGCAGCGTCGGAGGGGCTGGGACAGATACGCAGTATTTT
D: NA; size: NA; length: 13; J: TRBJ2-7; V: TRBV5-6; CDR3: CASSLAIPREQYF; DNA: TGTGCCAGCAGCCTTGCGATTCCGAGGGAGCAGTACTTC
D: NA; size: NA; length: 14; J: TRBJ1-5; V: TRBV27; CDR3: CASKGQGGNQPQHF; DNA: TGTGCCTCCAAGGGGCAGGGAGGAAATCAGCCCCAGCATTTT